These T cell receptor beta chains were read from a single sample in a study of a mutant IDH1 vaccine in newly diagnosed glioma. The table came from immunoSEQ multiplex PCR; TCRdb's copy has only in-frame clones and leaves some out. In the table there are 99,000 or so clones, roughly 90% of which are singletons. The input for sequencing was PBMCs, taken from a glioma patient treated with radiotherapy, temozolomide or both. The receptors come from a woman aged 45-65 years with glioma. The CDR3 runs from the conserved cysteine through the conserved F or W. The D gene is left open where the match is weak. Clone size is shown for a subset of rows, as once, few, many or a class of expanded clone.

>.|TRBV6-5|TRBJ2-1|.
CASSARSAPNHEQFF
TGTGCCAGCAGTGCACGTTCCGCCCCCAACCACGAGCAGTTCTTC
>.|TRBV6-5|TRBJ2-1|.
CASSHTRSSYNEQFF
TGTGCCAGCAGTCATACAAGGAGCTCCTACAATGAGCAGTTCTTC
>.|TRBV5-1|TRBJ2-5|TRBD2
CASSRLAGIETQYF
TGCGCCAGCAGCCGACTAGCGGGAATTGAGACCCAGTACTTC
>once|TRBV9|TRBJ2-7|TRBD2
CASSEGLAGGGYEQYF
TGTGCCAGCAGCGAGGGACTAGCGGGAGGTGGGTACGAGCAGTACTTC
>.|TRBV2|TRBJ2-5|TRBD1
CASSERKGTGSLETQYF
TGTGCCAGCAGTGAACGAAAGGGGACAGGGTCCTTGGAGACCCAGTACTTC
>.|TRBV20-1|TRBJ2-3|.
CSARVVDTQYF
TGCAGTGCTAGAGTTGTAGATACGCAGTATTTT
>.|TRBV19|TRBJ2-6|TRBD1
CASSTRQGASSGANVLTF
TGTGCCAGTAGTACCCGACAGGGAGCTTCCTCTGGGGCCAACGTCCTGACTTTC
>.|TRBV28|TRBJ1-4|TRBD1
CASPRGEVNEKLFF
TGTGCCAGCCCCAGGGGGGAGGTTAATGAAAAACTGTTTTTT
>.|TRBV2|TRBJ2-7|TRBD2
CASSDRLAGDKQYF
TGTGCCAGCAGTGATCGCCTAGCGGGAGACAAGCAGTACTTC
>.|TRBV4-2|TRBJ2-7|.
CASSQMGESGLAYEQYF
TGTGCCAGCAGCCAGATGGGAGAGAGCGGGCTTGCCTACGAGCAGTACTTC
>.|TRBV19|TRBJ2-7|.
CASSISGGDRYEQYF
TGTGCCAGTAGTATCTCCGGAGGGGATAGGTACGAGCAGTACTTC
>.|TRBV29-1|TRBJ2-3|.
CSLTSTDTQYF
TGCAGCTTAACGAGCACAGATACGCAGTATTTT
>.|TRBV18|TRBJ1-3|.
CASSPQGPLSSGNTIYF
TGTGCCAGCTCACCACAGGGGCCCCTTAGCTCTGGAAACACCATATATTTT
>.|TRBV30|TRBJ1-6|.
CAWSVVENSPLHF
TGTGCCTGGAGTGTGGTGGAGAATTCACCCCTCCACTTT
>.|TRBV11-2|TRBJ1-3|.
CASSPGIGSGNTIYF
TGTGCCAGCAGCCCGGGGATCGGTTCCGGAAACACCATATATTTT
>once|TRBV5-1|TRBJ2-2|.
CASSLTVTGELFF
TGCGCCAGCAGCCTTACAGTCACCGGGGAGCTGTTTTTT
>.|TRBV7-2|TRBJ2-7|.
CASSPQGGGPYEQYF
TGTGCCAGCAGCCCTCAGGGGGGAGGGCCTTACGAGCAGTACTTC
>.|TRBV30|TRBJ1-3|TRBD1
CAWSWTGNTGNTIYF
TGTGCCTGGAGTTGGACAGGGAATACCGGAAACACCATATATTTT
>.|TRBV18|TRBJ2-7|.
CASSPPGSYEQYF
TGTGCCAGCTCACCACCGGGCAGTTACGAGCAGTACTTC
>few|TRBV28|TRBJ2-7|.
CATVRQGYEQYF
TGTGCCACCGTCAGGCAGGGGTACGAGCAGTACTTC